This T cell receptor (beta chain) was documented in a study of T cell repertoires in cytomegalovirus infection. TCRdb fed the reads into MiXCR, producing one record per CDR3 protein. Of about 680,000 distinct CDR3 sequences detected, 20% to 25% appear once; the ten largest clones hold 6.5% to 10%. The CDR3 extends over 16 amino acids. The junction had 7 bases not matched to a gene; V was cut back by 2 bases and J by 0 bases. Germline V gene sequence: CDR1 MNHNY, CDR2 SVGAGI (reference sequence). The sequencing input was CD8+ T cells from PBMCs. The TCR was taken from a human donor in good health (CMV status not recorded). Some clones in this sample may be carry-over from other donors' samples. The gene calls are TRBV6-6 and TRBJ2-7; 7 bases fit TRBD1. In nucleotides, the CDR3 is TGTGCCAGCAGTTACCTAAGGGACAGACTCTCCTACGAGCAGTACTTC. Translation: CASSYLRDRLSYEQYF.